This T cell receptor beta chain stems from a study of blood T cell repertoires in COVID-19. Study summary: The United States, Italy and Spain provided the acute and convalescent COVID-19 samples. Nucleic acid was either cDNA or gDNA, and it came from T cells, B-cell-depleted T cells, or PBMCs.

Original analysis: Amplification from reference gene primers served as the basis for estimated nucleated cell counts. Sequencing was performed with immunoSEQ multiplex PCR; in TCRdb, only in-frame clones are kept and a portion is missing. For V, J and clone size, that table is used; D and trimming come from the DNA. The repertoire holds around 140,000 clones, with nearly 70% as singletons. The source is a woman in her seventies with acute or convalescent COVID-19. Sequencing input: peripheral blood.

The CDR3, as DNA: TGTGCCAGCAGTTTCTCAGGGTTTAATGAAAAACTGTTTTTT. Its translation is CASSFSGFNEKLFF. The chain combines TRBV27 with TRBJ1-4; D might be TRBD1 (5 bases). The CDR3 covers 14 residues. V was cut by 3 bases and J by 4 bases, with 9 bases left in between. The germline CDR1 and CDR2 sequences are MNHEY and SMNVEV (reference sequence).